The clone carrying this TCR beta chain was detected only a few times. Its antigen is still unknown. PCR was performed a second time for about 7 to 11 cycles using a sample-barcoded 5' primer and a J-beta primer mix. MiXCR, run by TCRdb on the 5' RACE reads, gives a single entry per CDR3 protein. This table has about 1,500,000 distinct CDR3 sequences, approximately 28% appearing once. The sample comes from a study of blood T cells in healthy people across ages. Study results and limitations: Researchers deemed the diversity estimates from one million T cells underestimates. Donors of long life had a larger count of naive CD4+ cells and greater diversity than aged donors. Among T cells, TCR beta diversity per million cells dropped roughly linearly as age rose.

Total RNA extracted from each sample amounted to at least 6 micrograms. Trimming stripped 5 bases from V and 7 bases from J, with 14 bases between. CDR3 length: 14 residues. CDR1 and CDR2 from the germline V gene are MNHNS and SASEGT. The V and J genes are TRBV6-1 and TRBJ1-4; D is undetermined. Sequencing was carried out using blood. The sequence derives from a woman aged 25 to 39 in good health. CDR3 sequence reads: CASSSGLAAEKLFF. The CDR3 DNA reads TGTGCCAGCAGTTCCGGACTGGCAGCTGAAAAACTGTTTTTT.